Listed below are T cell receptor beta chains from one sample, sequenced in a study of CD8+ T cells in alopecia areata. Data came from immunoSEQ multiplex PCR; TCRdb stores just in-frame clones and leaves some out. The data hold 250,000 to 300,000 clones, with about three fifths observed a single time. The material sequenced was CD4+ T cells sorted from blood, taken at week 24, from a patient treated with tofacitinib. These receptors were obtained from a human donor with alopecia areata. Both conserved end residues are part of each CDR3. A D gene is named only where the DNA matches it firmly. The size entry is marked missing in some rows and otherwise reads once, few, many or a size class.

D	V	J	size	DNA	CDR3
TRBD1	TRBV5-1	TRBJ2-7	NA	TGCGCCAGCAGCTTGCGAGTACAGGGGGAGCAGTACTTC	CASSLRVQGEQYF
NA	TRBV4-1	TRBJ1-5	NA	TGCGCCAGCACTCAGGGGCCGCTACTCAGCAATCAGCCCCAGCATTTT	CASTQGPLLSNQPQHF
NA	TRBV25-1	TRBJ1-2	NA	TGTGCCAGCAGTGATCACCCCCCACAGGGTCGCGGCTACACCTTC	CASSDHPPQGRGYTF
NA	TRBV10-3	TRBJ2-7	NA	TGTGCCATCACCCGGGACTCGAACTCCTACGAGCAGTACTTC	CAITRDSNSYEQYF
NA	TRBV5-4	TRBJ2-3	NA	TGTGCCAGCAGCTACGACCGTTCTAGCACAGATACGCAGTATTTT	CASSYDRSSTDTQYF
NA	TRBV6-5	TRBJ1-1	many	TGTGCCAGCAGTTCTACGACGTTAACTGAAGCTTTCTTT	CASSSTTLTEAFF
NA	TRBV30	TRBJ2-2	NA	TGTGCCTGGAGCCAGGGCGGGGAGCTGTTTTTT	CAWSQGGELFF
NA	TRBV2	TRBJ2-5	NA	TGTGCCAGCAAGGGGGAAGAGACCCAGTACTTC	CASKGEETQYF
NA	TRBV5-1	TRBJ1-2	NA	TGCGCCAGCAGCCCCCCGAGGCAGGGGCCCTATGGCTACACCTTC	CASSPPRQGPYGYTF
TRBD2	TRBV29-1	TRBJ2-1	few	TGCAGCGTCCGGGGGGGCCTTAATGAGCAGTTCTTC	CSVRGGLNEQFF
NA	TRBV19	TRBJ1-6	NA	TGTGCCAGTAATTCCCAGGGCGATTCACCCCTCCACTTT	CASNSQGDSPLHF
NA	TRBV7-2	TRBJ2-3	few	TGTGCCAGCAGCTTGTCGGGGATTAGCACAGATACGCAGTATTTT	CASSLSGISTDTQYF
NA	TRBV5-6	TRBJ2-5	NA	TGTGCCAGCAGCTTCACAGAGACCCAGTACTTC	CASSFTETQYF
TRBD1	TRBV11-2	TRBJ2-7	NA	TGTGCCAGCAGCTCGACAGGGGGCTCCTACGAGCAGTACTTC	CASSSTGGSYEQYF
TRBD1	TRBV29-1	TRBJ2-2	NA	TGCAGCGTGCTTTCTGGGACAGCTCCGAACACCGGGGAGCTGTTTTTT	CSVLSGTAPNTGELFF
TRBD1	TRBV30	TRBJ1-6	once	TGTGCCTGGAGTGTATACAGGGGGAATTCACCCCTCCACTTT	CAWSVYRGNSPLHF
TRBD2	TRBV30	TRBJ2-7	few	TGTGCCTGGAGTAGGCGGGGGGATTCCTACGAGCAGTACTTC	CAWSRRGDSYEQYF
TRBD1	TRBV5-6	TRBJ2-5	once	TGTGCCAGCAGCCACACCTCACAGGGGAAAGAGACCCAGTACTTC	CASSHTSQGKETQYF
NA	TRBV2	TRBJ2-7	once	TGTGCCAGCAGTGGAGCAAGCGAGCAGTACTTC	CASSGASEQYF
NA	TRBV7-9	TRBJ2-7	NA	TGTGCCAGCAGCCATCGACCGCGGGGCGCCTACGAGCAGTACTTC	CASSHRPRGAYEQYF
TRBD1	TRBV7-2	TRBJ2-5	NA	TGTGCCAGCAGCTCTACCGGGACAGCTGAGACCCAGTACTTC	CASSSTGTAETQYF
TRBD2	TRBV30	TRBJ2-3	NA	TGTGCCTGGAGACTAGCGGGGGGCCTGGATACGCAGTATTTT	CAWRLAGGLDTQYF
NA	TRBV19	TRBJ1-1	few	TGTGCCAGTAGTGGGGATGGACAGCTGAACACTGAAGCTTTCTTT	CASSGDGQLNTEAFF
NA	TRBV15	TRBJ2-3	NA	TGTGCCACCAGCAGAGGAACTAGCACGGGGGCGGATACGCAGTATTTT	CATSRGTSTGADTQYF
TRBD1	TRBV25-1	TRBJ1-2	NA	TGTGCCAGCAGTGAATCTGTTGGGCAGGGGGCTTGGTATGGCTACACCTTC	CASSESVGQGAWYGYTF
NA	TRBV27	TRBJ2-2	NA	TGTGCCAGCAGCCAAAGGGGGTTCGCCGGGGAGCTGTTTTTT	CASSQRGFAGELFF
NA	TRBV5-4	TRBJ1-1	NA	TGTGCCAGCAGCTTGGGGCCGAACACTGAAGCTTTCTTT	CASSLGPNTEAFF
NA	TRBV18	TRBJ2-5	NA	TGTGCCAGCTCACCAGGTTCAGCAGAAGAGACCCAGTACTTC	CASSPGSAEETQYF
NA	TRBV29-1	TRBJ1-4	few	TGCAGCGTTGCAGGCTCTAATGAAAAACTGTTTTTT	CSVAGSNEKLFF
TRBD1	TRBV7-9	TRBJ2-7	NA	TGTGCCAGCAGCTCACAGGGGGCTTACGAGCAGTACTTC	CASSSQGAYEQYF
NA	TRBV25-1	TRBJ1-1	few	TGTGCCAGCAGTGAACCTGGGTATCGGGGCACTGAAGCTTTCTTT	CASSEPGYRGTEAFF
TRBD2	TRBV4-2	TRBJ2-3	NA	TGTGCCAGCAGCCAATTAGTTCTGGGACTAGCGGTTAGCACAGATACGCAGTATTTT	CASSQLVLGLAVSTDTQYF
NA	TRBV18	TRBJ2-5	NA	TGTGCCAGCTCACCAATTGGACTAGAGACCCAGTACTTC	CASSPIGLETQYF
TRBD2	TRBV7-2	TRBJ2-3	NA	TGTGCCAGCCAGCGGGGGGGCCGGACAGATACGCAGTATTTT	CASQRGGRTDTQYF
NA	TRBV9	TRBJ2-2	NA	TGTGCCAGCAGCCCCCGGACCATTACGAACACCGGGGAGCTGTTTTTT	CASSPRTITNTGELFF
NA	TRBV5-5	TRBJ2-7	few	TGTGCCAGCAGCGTGGATTCCTACGAGCAGTACTTC	CASSVDSYEQYF
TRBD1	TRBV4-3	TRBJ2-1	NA	TGCGCCAGCAGCCACCCGGCAGGGGGCGAGCAGTTCTTC	CASSHPAGGEQFF
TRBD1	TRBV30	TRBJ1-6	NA	TGTGCCTGGAGCCCAGAGGGGACAGAGAATTCACCCCTCCACTTT	CAWSPEGTENSPLHF
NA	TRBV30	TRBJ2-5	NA	TGTGCCTGGAATATCGGTGACAGCCAAGAGACCCAGTACTTC	CAWNIGDSQETQYF
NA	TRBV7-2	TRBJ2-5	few	TGTGCCAGCAGCTTAGCGCTCGAGACCCAGTACTTC	CASSLALETQYF
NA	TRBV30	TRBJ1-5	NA	TGTGCCTGGAGTGTAGGGCAGTATAGCAATCAGCCCCAGCATTTT	CAWSVGQYSNQPQHF
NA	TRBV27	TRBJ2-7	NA	TGTGCCAGCAGTTTATCGGTCAGCACCTACGAGCAGTACTTC	CASSLSVSTYEQYF
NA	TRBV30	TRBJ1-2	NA	TGTGCCTGGTCAGGACTGACCTTCAACTATGGCTACACCTTC	CAWSGLTFNYGYTF
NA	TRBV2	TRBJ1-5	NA	TGTGCCAGCAGTGCCACGGGAAATGGGCCCCAGCATTTT	CASSATGNGPQHF
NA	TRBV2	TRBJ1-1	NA	TGTGCCACCGTACGCGGCACTGAAGCTTTCTTT	CATVRGTEAFF
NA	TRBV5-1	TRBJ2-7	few	TGCGCCAGCAGCTTGGACGGCGGAGCCTGGGGGGAGCAGTACTTC	CASSLDGGAWGEQYF
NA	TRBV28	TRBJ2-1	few	TGTGCCAGCAGTCCTCAGGGGACCTACAATGAGCAGTTCTTC	CASSPQGTYNEQFF
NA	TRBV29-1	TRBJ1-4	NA	TGCAGCGTTGGGGTCTCGGGCTCCGAAAAACTGTTTTTT	CSVGVSGSEKLFF
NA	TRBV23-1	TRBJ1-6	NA	TGCGCCAGCATCTTCCAGGGCGATAATTCACCCCTCCACTTT	CASIFQGDNSPLHF
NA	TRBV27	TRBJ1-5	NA	TGTGCCAGCAGTTTAAAGGGGAGCAATCAGCCCCAGCATTTT	CASSLKGSNQPQHF
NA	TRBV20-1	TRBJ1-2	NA	TGCAGTGCTAAAGGGTTTGGCTACACCTTC	CSAKGFGYTF
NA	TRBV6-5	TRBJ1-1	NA	TGTGCCAGCAGTTACTCAGGGAAGGACACTGAAGCTTTCTTT	CASSYSGKDTEAFF
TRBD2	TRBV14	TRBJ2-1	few	TGTGCCAGCAGCCAGAGAACGACTAGCGGGGGGGGCAATGAGCAGTTCTTC	CASSQRTTSGGGNEQFF